The subject of this entry is one TCR beta chain. This entry is derived from a study of blood T cell repertoires in COVID-19. Study-level information: Whether acute or convalescent, the COVID-19 samples came from the United States, Italy and Spain. From T cells, B-cell-depleted T cells, or PBMCs came the material, which was cDNA or gDNA.

Original processing notes: Estimated nucleated cell counts came from reference gene primer amplification. Using immunoSEQ multiplex PCR, the repertoire was profiled, and TCRdb retains in-frame clones only, with some absent. V, J and clone size derive from that table, while D and trimming were established from the DNA sequence. The sample lists 200,000 to 250,000 clones, 84% seen once, with approximately 8% in the top ten. Germline V gives CDR1 LGHDT, CDR2 YNNKEL (reference sequence). V lost 4 bases to trimming and J lost 7 bases, with 22 bases between them. This CDR3 comprises 17 residues. This TCR derives from a woman aged 45-59 years with active or convalescent COVID-19. V gene TRBV3-1 (or the pseudogene TRBV3-2) combines with J gene TRBJ1-4; no reliable D call. The sequenced sample was peripheral blood. CDR3 in DNA: TGTGCCAGCAGCCGGGGAGGAATGGGGAAAGGAGGTGAAAAACTGTTTTTT. This codes for CASSRGGMGKGGEKLFF.